The 8 T cell receptor beta chains listed next were all sequenced from one sample in a study of T cells after yellow fever vaccination. TCRdb called the 5' RACE reads again in MiXCR, with one record for every CDR3 protein. The profile covers a few hundred thousand distinct CDR3 sequences, with around 10% appearing a single time and about 3% taken by the ten largest. Material: CD4+ T cells sorted from PBMCs, obtained 5 days after the yellow fever booster vaccination. Receptors originate from a young man who received the YFV17D yellow fever vaccine.

A few counts support this clonotype. V and J are TRBV6-2 or TRBV6-3 and TRBJ2-1; D might be TRBD1 or TRBD2, each matching 6 bases. The germline V and J ends were trimmed by 1 base and 9 bases, with 13 bases remaining between them. The CDR3 is 14 amino acids. Per germline, CDR1 MNHEY and CDR2 SVGEGT. The DNA of the CDR3 is TGTGCCAGCAGTTACTTGGGGGGCGGCGGTGAGCAGTTCTTC. Its translation is CASSYLGGGGEQFF.

This clonotype has a count of ten or more. V gene TRBV20-1 combines with J gene TRBJ1-4, with a weak D call TRBD1 (6 bases). Germline V gene sequence: CDR1 DFQATT, CDR2 SNEGSKA (reference sequence). This CDR3 spans 13 amino acids. Trimming stripped 3 bases from V and 6 bases from J, with 11 bases between. This chain's CDR3 is CSARGDIDEKLFF. The CDR3 DNA reads TGCAGTGCTAGGGGGGACATTGATGAAAAACTGTTTTTT.

This clonotype was seen more than once but under ten times. The chain joins TRBV7-2 to TRBJ2-7; 10 nucleotides match TRBD2. V shed 5 bases, J shed 7 bases, and the junction held 8 bases outside the gene matches. CDR1 is SGHTA and CDR2 is FQGNSA in the germline V gene. The length of the CDR3 is 14 residues. The CDR3 region has the DNA TGTGCCAGCAGCCGAAGCGGGGGGGCCTGGGAGCAGTACGTC. It translates to CASSRSGGAWEQYV.

This clonotype was observed a few times. V is TRBV5-1 and J is TRBJ2-3, with 8 bases lining up with TRBD2. The germline gives CDR1 SGHRS, CDR2 YFSETQ. V dropped 4 bases and J dropped 4; count of bases not matched to a gene: 11. This CDR3 comprises 16 residues. Here the CDR3 DNA reads TGCGCCAGCAGCCCCGGGGGGGGAAATTGGGCAGATACGCAGTATTTT. Translated: CASSPGGGNWADTQYF.

This clonotype was seen a few times. The chain combines TRBV7-2 with TRBJ1-2; D perhaps matches TRBD1 (6 bases). Per germline, CDR1 SGHTA and CDR2 FQGNSA. The CDR3 is made up of 15 amino acids. Trimming removed 1 base from V and 1 base from J, with 10 bases in between. CDR3 nucleotides: TGTGCCAGCAGCTTAGTGGGGGGCTTTAACTATGGCTACACCTTC. Its protein product is CASSLVGGFNYGYTF.

This clonotype was observed a few times. The J gene is TRBJ2-5, the V gene TRBV7-2; D remains unclear. Trimming left V 5 bases short and J 1 base short, with 8 bases between. The CDR3 extends over 13 amino acids. Germline V CDR1 and CDR2: SGHTA, FQGNSA. Here the CDR3 DNA reads TGTGCCAGCAGCCGACATTTCCAAGAGACCCAGTACTTC. It is translated as CASSRHFQETQYF.

This clonotype was found a few times. V is TRBV3-1 and J is TRBJ2-5, with TRBD2 matching 8 bases. Germline lookup yields CDR1 LGHDT and CDR2 YNNKEL (reference sequence). CDR3 length equals 16 residues. V shed 4 bases, J shed 4 bases, and the junction held 11 bases outside the gene matches. CDR3 in amino acids: CASSPVVGGAGETQYF. DNA of the CDR3: TGTGCCAGCAGCCCGGTGGTCGGGGGGGCGGGAGAGACCCAGTACTTC.

This rearrangement joins TRBV6-1 to TRBJ2-7; TRBD1 might be the D (5 bases). Deletions cut 5 bases from V and 0 bases from J, with 14 bases between. CDR3 length: 15 amino acids. Germline values: CDR1 MNHNS, CDR2 SASEGT. The CDR3 DNA follows: TGTGCCAGCAGTTGGGGCGGTATAAGCTCCTACGAGCAGTACGTC. Translated: CASSWGGISSYEQYV.